This TCR beta chain is from a study of cytomegalovirus exposure and HLA in healthy donors. Study in general: Genetic ancestry analysis placed over 65% of the 410 or so donors that were genotyped in the Caucasian-associated cluster.

Concerning this clone itself: Its antigen is currently unknown.

Overall study results and limits: Researchers reported in a later analysis that a missense DCLRE1C variant was tied to TCR beta V- and J-gene trimming. The availability of immune exposure information extended only to CMV serostatus. Among the sequence variants, a highly shared cluster was likely an artifact of sequencing.

The PCR ran on 60 Vbeta and 13 Jbeta primers. Method: immunoSEQ multiplex PCR; TCRdb's copy keeps in-frame clones and lacks some. Among some 180,000 clones listed, around 75% were seen once. The germline gives CDR1 MNHEY, CDR2 SVGAGI. V dropped 5 bases and J dropped 7 bases, with 11 bases sitting between them. This CDR3 spans 12 amino acids. The sequenced material came from PBMCs. This rearrangement joins TRBV6-5 to TRBJ1-2; D gene ambiguous. The TCR sequence derives from a woman aged 25-40 years in good health and CMV-seronegative. CDR3 region: CASSLGGRGYTF. In DNA form, the CDR3 reads TGTGCCAGCAGTCTGGGAGGACGTGGCTACACCTTC.